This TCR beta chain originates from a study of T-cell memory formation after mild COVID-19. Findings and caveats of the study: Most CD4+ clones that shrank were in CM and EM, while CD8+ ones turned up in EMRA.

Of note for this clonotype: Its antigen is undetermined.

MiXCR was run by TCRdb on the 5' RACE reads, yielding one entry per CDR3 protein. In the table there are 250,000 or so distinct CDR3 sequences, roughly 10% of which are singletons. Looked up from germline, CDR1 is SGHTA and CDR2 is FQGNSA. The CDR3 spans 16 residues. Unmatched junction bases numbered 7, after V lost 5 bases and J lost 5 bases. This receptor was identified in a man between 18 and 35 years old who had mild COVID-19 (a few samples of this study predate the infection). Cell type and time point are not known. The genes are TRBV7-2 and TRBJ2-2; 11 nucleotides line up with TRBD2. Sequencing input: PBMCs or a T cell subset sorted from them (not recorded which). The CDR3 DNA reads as TGTGCCAGCAGCACAGCTAGCGGGGGGCCTACCGGGGAGCTGTTTTTT. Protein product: CASSTASGGPTGELFF.